The rows below give T cell receptor beta chains drawn from one sample of a study of beta chain features in type 1 diabetes. Assay: immunoSEQ multiplex PCR; the TCRdb copy retains only in-frame clones and omits some. The table lists about 620,000 clones, about 14% of them singletons, with around 0.095% in the top ten. The sequencing input was naive CD4+ T cells from blood. All receptors derive from a man younger than 35 in good health. Both conserved end residues are trimmed from each CDR3. Each record gives: V gene, J gene, CDR3 length, CDR3 protein.

v_gene: TRBV28; j_gene: TRBJ2-7; len: 11; CDR3aa: ASSPLQGYEQY
v_gene: TRBV7-9; j_gene: TRBJ2-3; len: 14; CDR3aa: ASSFRLAGGSDTQY
v_gene: TRBV27; j_gene: TRBJ1-5; len: 14; CDR3aa: ASSPYRQNSNQPQH
v_gene: TRBV4-2; j_gene: TRBJ2-4; len: 15; CDR3aa: ASSQEGTGQAKNIQY
v_gene: TRBV6-5; j_gene: TRBJ2-7; len: 11; CDR3aa: ASSFPGTYEQY
v_gene: TRBV6-5; j_gene: TRBJ1-5; len: 13; CDR3aa: ASSQTGGLGQPQH
v_gene: TRBV11-2; j_gene: TRBJ2-1; len: 13; CDR3aa: ASSLPMILYNEQF
v_gene: TRBV11-2; j_gene: TRBJ2-2; len: 14; CDR3aa: ASRLAGRLNTGELF
v_gene: TRBV25-1; j_gene: TRBJ2-7; len: 13; CDR3aa: ASSEQGAYPYEQY
v_gene: TRBV11-1; j_gene: TRBJ2-7; len: 13; CDR3aa: ASSLVFTRNYEQY
v_gene: TRBV30; j_gene: TRBJ1-5; len: 11; CDR3aa: AWSVRDNQPQH
v_gene: TRBV4-2; j_gene: TRBJ2-7; len: 11; CDR3aa: ASSQALGYEQY
v_gene: TRBV7-9; j_gene: TRBJ2-5; len: 12; CDR3aa: ASSLSLSVETQY
v_gene: TRBV6-9; j_gene: TRBJ2-1; len: 14; CDR3aa: ASSYRLGTSGSEQF
v_gene: TRBV7-2; j_gene: TRBJ2-7; len: 13; CDR3aa: ASSSTTIGTYEQY
v_gene: TRBV18; j_gene: TRBJ2-7; len: 10; CDR3aa: ASSPPGVEQY
v_gene: TRBV18; j_gene: TRBJ2-2; len: 14; CDR3aa: ASSPLTGTNTGELF
v_gene: TRBV9; j_gene: TRBJ1-2; len: 11; CDR3aa: ASHLGGSHGYT
v_gene: TRBV10-3; j_gene: TRBJ2-1; len: 13; CDR3aa: AISLQSTGYNEQF
v_gene: TRBV6-4; j_gene: TRBJ2-3; len: 13; CDR3aa: ASSRLAGGPDTQY
v_gene: TRBV29-1; j_gene: TRBJ2-5; len: 9; CDR3aa: SVAGLETQY
v_gene: TRBV11-1; j_gene: TRBJ2-1; len: 13; CDR3aa: ASSPGGGSYNEQF
v_gene: TRBV7-9; j_gene: TRBJ1-1; len: 13; CDR3aa: ASSLVSQGSGIAF
v_gene: TRBV4-3; j_gene: TRBJ1-1; len: 12; CDR3aa: ASSSTPKNTEAF
v_gene: TRBV28; j_gene: TRBJ1-2; len: 12; CDR3aa: ASWEAGALRGYT
v_gene: TRBV9; j_gene: TRBJ1-2; len: 12; CDR3aa: ASSVDRGAYGYT
v_gene: TRBV2; j_gene: TRBJ2-2; len: 13; CDR3aa: ASSWSGAVTGELF
v_gene: TRBV30; j_gene: TRBJ1-2; len: 12; CDR3aa: AWSVVWAGDGYT
v_gene: TRBV7-8; j_gene: TRBJ2-6; len: 18; CDR3aa: ASSLARVLAGTSGANVLT